This record looks at one TCR beta chain sequence and its context. There is no known antigen for this receptor. No qualities accompany the bases; no much larger clone lies one base away. The library came from the immunoSEQ multiplex PCR assay. The table comes from immuneACCESS by way of TCRdb, which keeps in-frame sequences with V and J called. Part of the clones is missing from these tables; in studies checked, under half for an unresolved V gene and the rest for unknown reasons. This sample is represented by about 120,000 clones; 80% to 90% of them were singletons. The ten largest account for 40% of the sample. The data stem from a study of control samples from healthy donors and cancer patients (dated by TCRdb to the early 2020s). Germline trimming amounts to 6 bases on V and 6 bases on J, with 5 as the count of junction bases outside the gene matches. The CDR3 numbers 13 residues from cysteine through phenylalanine. The only DNA kept is the CDR3, 39 bases in frame from the first base. For CDR1 and CDR2, the germline V gene (reference sequence) lists SEHNR and FQNEAQ.

Source material: blood. This sequence uses TRBV7-9 and TRBJ1-2; TRBD1 lines up with 9 middle nucleotides. The sequence was obtained from a man aged 50-60 years in good health. The CDR3 region has the sequence CASRRWDRDGYTF. In nucleotides, the sequence is TGTGCCAGCAGACGGTGGGACAGGGATGGCTACACCTTC.